The present TCR beta chain was sequenced within a study of T cells expressing NK-cell markers (TCRdb year 2020). Regarding the research as a whole: Eight donors provided sorted CD3+CD56+NKG2C+, CD3+CD56+NKG2C- and CD3+CD56-NKG2C+ T-cell subsets, whose TCR beta-chain repertoires were profiled. Seven of the eight sequenced donors were HCMV-seropositive and one was HCMV-seronegative. The study sequenced eight donors, all healthy volunteers chosen at random: three men and five women. The libraries were sequenced on Illumina HiSeq 2000/2500, MiSeq or NextSeq, producing 2 x 150 bp reads.

What the authors observed across the whole study: Those dominant clonotypes were again the most abundant among CD3+CD56-NKG2C+ cells in a handful of donors, at about 25-60.1%. For about 6 donors, the dominant CD3+CD56+NKG2C+ clonotypes were among the top 10 CD8+ clonotypes and accounted for roughly 1.0-7.5% of CD8+ T cells. Whether the expanded NKG2C-expressing T cell clones were specific for HCMV antigens remained unclear.

Reads for this sample came from an Illumina HiSeq 2000. TCR beta cDNA libraries were prepared using 5'RACE template switching, which introduced a universal primer site and unique molecular identifiers. cDNA synthesis was primed from the TCR beta constant segment and was followed by two successive PCR amplification steps. The published analysis was carried out like this. MIGEC was used to demultiplex reads and group reads by UMI, and MiTCR was used to assemble and quantify clonotypes. To remove erroneous sequences, TCR cDNA sequences were retained only when supported by two or more reads. Downstream repertoire analysis used the tcR package, and clonotypes were matched across fractions by CDR3 nucleotide sequence plus V segment. VDJmatch was used to annotate antigen specificity against VDJdb, with one amino acid substitution in CDR3 permitted. TCRdb reprocessed the reads; each CDR3 protein sequence makes one entry, and DNA is unavailable. The V and J calls were not made by the authors but by TCRdb's processing. The sample table on file contains over 350,000 distinct CDR3 sequences. The top ten constitute about 10% of the sample.

Comments on this clonotype: What this receptor recognizes is not known.

HCMV-specific IgG was detected in serum with a commercial ELISA kit to determine HCMV serostatus. Ficoll density gradient centrifugation was used to isolate peripheral blood mononuclear cells from blood. This receptor was taken from a woman in her forties or fifties in good health. Donor details come from another sample of the same person, matched by shared clones. The specimen sequenced was blood T cells: a sorted CD56 or NKG2C T cell subset, CD4+ or CD8+ T cells, or bulk PBMC T cells (not recorded which).

This receptor has the CDR3 CAISLTGSPSNYGYTF. The chain was built from TRBV10-3 and TRBJ1-2; as DNA is missing, the TRBD1 call by TCRdb cannot be tested. The CDR3 spans 16 residues, from the cysteine through the phenylalanine. No DNA sequence was recorded. As encoded in the germline V gene, CDR1 is ENHRY while CDR2 is SYGVKD.